This T cell receptor (beta chain) was identified during a study of cytomegalovirus exposure and HLA in healthy donors. The study, taken as a whole, reports: Altogether, some 160 TCR beta chains were recorded as cytomegalovirus-associated.

On this clone itself: Its antigen is unidentified.

The PCR employed 60 Vbeta primers together with 13 Jbeta primers. Here immunoSEQ multiplex PCR was the method, and the copy in TCRdb shows in-frame clones only, minus some. The sample shows 100,000 to 150,000 clones, about three quarters of them seen only once. The trim removed 0 bases at V and 7 bases at J, leaving 16 bases unmatched. Germline assignment: CDR1 SGHDT and CDR2 YYEEEE. CDR3 length: 17 amino acids. This chain links TRBV5-6 with TRBJ2-7, with 7 bases lining up with TRBD2. The receptor comes from a woman in her twenties or thirties in good health and CMV-seronegative. Sequencing used PBMCs. The CDR3, as DNA: TGTGCCAGCAGCTTGGAGCAGAGTAGCGGGCGCTTGGGAGAGCAGTACTTC. Residues: CASSLEQSSGRLGEQYF.